Listed below are T cell receptor beta chains from one sample, sequenced in a study of CD8+CD57+ T cells in acquired aplastic anemia. Each CDR3 protein gets one entry after TCRdb re-called the reads with MiXCR. The sample holds about 180,000 distinct CDR3 sequences, approximately 48% seen once. Sample: sorted CD4+, CD8+, or CD8+CD57+ T cells (not recorded which) from PBMCs. Receptors were obtained from a human donor with aplastic anemia. Each CDR3 is given with its conserved first and last residue. A D gene is named only where the DNA matches it firmly. For some rows the clone size is stated as once, few or many, or as a class when expanded; others skip it.

>TRBD2|TRBJ2-1|many|TRBV12-3/TRBV12-4
TGTGCCAGCTCAATAGCGGGGGAACGATACAATGAGCAGTTCTTC
CASSIAGERYNEQFF
>-|TRBJ2-7|-|TRBV7-2
TGTGCCAGCAGCCAGGGAGCACAGGTATACTTC
CASSQGAQVYF
>-|TRBJ2-5|many|TRBV5-1
TGCGCCAGCAGCTGGAGAGGGGGTAACCAAGAGACCCAGTACTTC
CASSWRGGNQETQYF
>TRBD2|TRBJ2-1|many|TRBV24-1
TGTGCCACCTCCGCGGGGGGCCTAACCTACAATGAGCAGTTCTTC
CATSAGGLTYNEQFF
>TRBD1|TRBJ1-2|-|TRBV4-3
TGCGCCAGCAGCCATCGGACAGGGAATAACTATGGCTACACCTTC
CASSHRTGNNYGYTF
>-|TRBJ2-3|many|TRBV11-2
TGTGCCAGCAGCTTAGGTGTGCTCCCCGCCTATACGCAGTATTTT
CASSLGVLPAYTQYF
>TRBD1|TRBJ1-2|many|TRBV5-4
TGTGCCAGCAGCTTGGTACAGGGGCACATACGAAACTATGGCTACACCTTC
CASSLVQGHIRNYGYTF
>-|TRBJ2-5|-|TRBV18
TGTGCCAGCTCATTCAACGACCAAGAGACCCAGTACTTC
CASSFNDQETQYF
>TRBD1|TRBJ2-3|once|TRBV24-1
TGTGCCACCAGTGATCAGACTTTGCGACAGGGTCATGGTGCAGATACGCAGTATTTT
CATSDQTLRQGHGADTQYF
>-|TRBJ1-1|-|TRBV29-1
TGCAGCGCCTTCTTGAACACTGAAGCTTTCTTT
CSAFLNTEAFF
>TRBD2|TRBJ2-7|few|TRBV29-1
TGCAGCGTTGAGGTCGCGGGAGAGGGCGACGAGCAGTACTTC
CSVEVAGEGDEQYF
>TRBD1|TRBJ1-2|-|TRBV10-3
TGTGCCATCTCTGGGACAGGGATCAGTCATGGCTACACCTTC
CAISGTGISHGYTF
>TRBD1|TRBJ1-6|many|TRBV5-1
TGCGCCAGCAGCTTGGAGACAGGGTATAATTCACCCCTCCACTTT
CASSLETGYNSPLHF
>TRBD1|TRBJ1-2|-|TRBV6-1
TGTGCCAGCAGCAAGGGGGCATACGGCTACACCTTC
CASSKGAYGYTF
>-|TRBJ2-1|-|TRBV9
TGTGCCAGCAGCACTAGCACTGAGCAGTTCTTC
CASSTSTEQFF
>-|TRBJ2-7|few|TRBV18
TGTGCCAGCTCACAGAACCAAGGGTACGAGCAGTACTTC
CASSQNQGYEQYF
>-|TRBJ2-3|many|TRBV4-1
TGCGCCAGCAGCCAAGATTTCCAGAGCACGCAGTATTTT
CASSQDFQSTQYF
>TRBD1|TRBJ1-2|many|TRBV20-1
TGCAGTGCTATGGACAGGCAAAATGGCTACACCTTC
CSAMDRQNGYTF
>-|TRBJ2-7|once|TRBV19
TGTGCCAGTAGTAATGGAGAACGGTCGGAGCAGTACTTC
CASSNGERSEQYF
>-|TRBJ1-2|-|TRBV5-6
TGTGCCAGCAGCTTGGGTCGGCGGGCGGCCTATGGCTACACCTTC
CASSLGRRAAYGYTF
>-|TRBJ2-5|many|TRBV6-5
TGTGCCAGCGCCCCATACCAAGAGACCCAGTACTTC
CASAPYQETQYF
>-|TRBJ1-2|-|TRBV20-1
TGCAGTGCCCCGTTTTCTTTCGGTGGCTACACCTTC
CSAPFSFGGYTF
>TRBD2|TRBJ2-1|few|TRBV10-3
TGTGCCATCAGCCCTAGCGGGGGGGCCTACAATGAGCAGTTCTTC
CAISPSGGAYNEQFF
>TRBD1|TRBJ2-7|-|TRBV5-1
TGCGCCAGCAGCGCCGGGACAGGGCTAGAGCAGTACTTC
CASSAGTGLEQYF
>-|TRBJ1-2|many|TRBV2
TGTGCCAGCACGTCTGGGACGAACTATGGCTACACCTTC
CASTSGTNYGYTF
>TRBD2|TRBJ2-3|-|TRBV13
TGTGCCGGCAGCCCCGGGGGGTATACGCAGTATTTT
CAGSPGGYTQYF
>TRBD2|TRBJ2-1|few|TRBV9
TGTGCCAGCAGCAGGACTAGCGGGGTTGGGAATGAGCAGTTCTTC
CASSRTSGVGNEQFF
>-|TRBJ1-1|-|TRBV9
TGTGCCAGCACATACAGACAGGACTCGAACACTGAAGCTTTCTTT
CASTYRQDSNTEAFF
>-|TRBJ2-3|-|TRBV9
TGTGCCAGCAGCGTAGGAGGAGATACGCAGTATTTT
CASSVGGDTQYF
>-|TRBJ1-2|many|TRBV4-2
TGTGCCAGCAGCCAAGATGTGAGCTATGGCTACACCTTC
CASSQDVSYGYTF
>TRBD1|TRBJ2-3|many|TRBV9
TGTGCCAGCAGCATACGACAGGGGCAGGCAGATACGCAGTATTTT
CASSIRQGQADTQYF
>TRBD2|TRBJ2-7|-|TRBV20-1
TGCAGTGCACCAAGGACTAGCGGGGCCGCCTACGAGCAGTACTTC
CSAPRTSGAAYEQYF
>-|TRBJ2-2|many|TRBV5-4
TGTGCCAGCAGCCGGTGGGCCAGCCCCGGGGAGCTGTTTTTT
CASSRWASPGELFF
>-|TRBJ1-3|many|TRBV5-1
TGCGCCAGCAGCTTGGAAGCGAACTCTGGAAACACCATATATTTT
CASSLEANSGNTIYF
>-|TRBJ1-1|-|TRBV15
TGTGCCACCAGCAGAGCAACGATGGGTGAGGCTGAAGCTTTCTTT
CATSRATMGEAEAFF
>-|TRBJ2-5|-|TRBV6-2/TRBV6-3
TGTGCCAGCAGTTATCGGATGGGGTACCAAGAGACCCAGTACTTC
CASSYRMGYQETQYF
>TRBD1|TRBJ2-7|-|TRBV6-1
TGTGCCAGCAGTGAAGCGTGGGGACAGGGAGTCCGCGAGCAGTACTTC
CASSEAWGQGVREQYF
>-|TRBJ1-2|-|TRBV20-1
TGCAGTGCTCTGAAGGGGCAAATGAGTGGCTACACCTTC
CSALKGQMSGYTF